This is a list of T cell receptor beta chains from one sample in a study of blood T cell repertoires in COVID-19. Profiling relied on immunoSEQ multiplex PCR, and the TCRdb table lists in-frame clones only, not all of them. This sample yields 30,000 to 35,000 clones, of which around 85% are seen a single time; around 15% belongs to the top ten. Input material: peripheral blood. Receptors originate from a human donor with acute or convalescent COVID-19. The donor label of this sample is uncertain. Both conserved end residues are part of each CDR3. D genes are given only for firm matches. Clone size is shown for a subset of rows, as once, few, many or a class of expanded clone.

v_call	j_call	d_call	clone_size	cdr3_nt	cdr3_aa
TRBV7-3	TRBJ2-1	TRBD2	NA	TGTGCCAGCAGCTCGACTAGCGGGAGTCTTCGTGAGCAGTTCTTC	CASSSTSGSLREQFF
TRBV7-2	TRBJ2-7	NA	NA	TGTGCCAGCAGCCAACATGCTTCCCCCTACGAGCAGTACTTC	CASSQHASPYEQYF
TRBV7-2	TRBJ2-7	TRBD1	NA	TGTGCCAGCAGCCCCGGGCAGGGGGTTTGGTACGAGCAGTACTTC	CASSPGQGVWYEQYF
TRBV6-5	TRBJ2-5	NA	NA	TGTGCCTCTAAAACGGAGGGGAGGGAGACCCAGTACTTC	CASKTEGRETQYF
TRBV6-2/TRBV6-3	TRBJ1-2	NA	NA	TGTGCCAGCAGTTACTCGGGCCGATCTAACTATGGCTACACCTTC	CASSYSGRSNYGYTF
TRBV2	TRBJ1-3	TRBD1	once	TGTGCCAGCAGTGACCCTTCTAGGGACAGGGAGATGGTAAACACCATATATTTT	CASSDPSRDREMVNTIYF
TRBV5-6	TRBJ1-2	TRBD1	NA	TGTGCCAGCAGCCCGGGACAGAGCTATGGCTACACCTTC	CASSPGQSYGYTF
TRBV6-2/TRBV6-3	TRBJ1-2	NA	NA	TGTGCCAGCAGCAGTACCGGGGTGAGTGGCTACACCTTC	CASSSTGVSGYTF
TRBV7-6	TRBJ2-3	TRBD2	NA	TGTGCCAGCAGCTTAGCGGGGACTAGCGGTGATACGCAGTATTTT	CASSLAGTSGDTQYF
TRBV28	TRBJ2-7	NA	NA	TGTGCCAGCAGTTTAGGGGGGGCCCTCTACGAGCAGTACTTC	CASSLGGALYEQYF
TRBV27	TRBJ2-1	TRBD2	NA	TGTGCCAGCAGTCGGAGGAACGGGGGGGCCTATAATGAGCAGTTCTTC	CASSRRNGGAYNEQFF
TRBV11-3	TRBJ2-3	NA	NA	TGTGCCAGCAGCTCCAGACTCTACCCCAAACCAGATACGCAGTATTTT	CASSSRLYPKPDTQYF
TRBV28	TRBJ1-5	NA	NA	TGTGCCAGCAGTTTACCGGGGGTTAGACAGCCCCAGCATTTT	CASSLPGVRQPQHF
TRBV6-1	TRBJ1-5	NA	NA	TGTGCCAGCAGTGAAAGGGGGATTAGCAATCAGCCCCAGCATTTT	CASSERGISNQPQHF
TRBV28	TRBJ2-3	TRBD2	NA	TGTGCCAGCAGCCCGCGGGGGAAGCAGTATTTT	CASSPRGKQYF
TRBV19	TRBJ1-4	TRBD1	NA	TGTGCCAGTACCCCCGACAGGGGGGGAAAACTGTTTTTT	CASTPDRGGKLFF
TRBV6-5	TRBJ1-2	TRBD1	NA	TGTGCCAGCCGGACAGGGGCTAACTATGGCTACACCTTC	CASRTGANYGYTF
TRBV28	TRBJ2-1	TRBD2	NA	TGTGCCAGCAGTTTTTTTAGCGGGGGGTACAATGAGCAGTTCTTC	CASSFFSGGYNEQFF
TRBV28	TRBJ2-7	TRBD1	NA	TGTGCCAGCAGTTTATCAACCTCCAGGACAGGGGGCTCCTACGAGCAGTACTTC	CASSLSTSRTGGSYEQYF
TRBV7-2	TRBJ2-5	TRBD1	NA	TGTGCCAGCAGCATAATGGGGACAGGCAAAGAGACCCAGTACTTC	CASSIMGTGKETQYF
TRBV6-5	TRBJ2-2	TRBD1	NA	TGTGCCAGCAGCACGGACAGGCGTCGTACCGGGGAGCTGTTTTTT	CASSTDRRRTGELFF
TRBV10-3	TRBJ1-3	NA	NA	TGTGCCATCAGCGCGGGCCAGGCGACCCTCTCTGGAAACACCATATATTTT	CAISAGQATLSGNTIYF
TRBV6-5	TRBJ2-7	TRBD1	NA	TGTGCCAGCAGTCGGACAGGGTACTACGAGCAGTACTTC	CASSRTGYYEQYF
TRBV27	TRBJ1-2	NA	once	TGTGCCAGCAGGACCCCAGGGGAAGGCTACACCTTC	CASRTPGEGYTF
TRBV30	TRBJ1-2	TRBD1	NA	TGTGCCTGGAGTCCGGGACAGGGGTCCTATGGCTACACCTTC	CAWSPGQGSYGYTF
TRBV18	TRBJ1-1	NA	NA	TGTGCCAGCTCACCACTCCAGGAAAGGAACACTGAAGCTTTCTTT	CASSPLQERNTEAFF
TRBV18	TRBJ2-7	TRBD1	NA	TGTGCCAGCTCACAGATAACAGGGGAAGGGCAGTACTTC	CASSQITGEGQYF
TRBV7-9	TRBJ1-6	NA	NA	TGTGCCAGCAGCCCGCAGGGGACGGTTTCACCCCTCCACTTT	CASSPQGTVSPLHF
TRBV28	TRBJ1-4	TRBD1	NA	TGTGCCAGCAGTTCGGCAGGGGGCGGGAATCGGGAAAAACTGTTTTTT	CASSSAGGGNREKLFF
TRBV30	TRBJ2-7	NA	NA	TGTGCCTGGAGTGGTAGTACCAACTACGAGCAGTACTTC	CAWSGSTNYEQYF
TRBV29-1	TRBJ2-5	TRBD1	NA	TGCAGCGGGGACAGGGTGGAGGGAGAGACCCAGTACTTC	CSGDRVEGETQYF
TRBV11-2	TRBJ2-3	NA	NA	TGTGCCAGCAGCTCGTCGGACTGGCCCCGGAACCCAGATACGCAGTATTTT	CASSSSDWPRNPDTQYF
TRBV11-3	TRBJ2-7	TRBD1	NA	TGTGCCAGCAGCTTAGGGACCGGGACAGGAACCTACGAGCAGTACTTC	CASSLGTGTGTYEQYF
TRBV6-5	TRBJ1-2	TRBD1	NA	TGTGCCAGCAGTTACTCGACAGGGGGGGATGGCTACACCTTC	CASSYSTGGDGYTF
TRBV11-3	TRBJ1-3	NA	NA	TGTGCCAGCAGCGCGGGGGTCTACTCTGGAAACACCATATATTTT	CASSAGVYSGNTIYF
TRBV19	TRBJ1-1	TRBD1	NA	TGTGCCAGTAGTTTCCGGGACAGTGGGAACACTGAAGCTTTCTTT	CASSFRDSGNTEAFF
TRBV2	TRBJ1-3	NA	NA	TGTGCCAGCAGCCCGGGGGGAAACACCATATATTTT	CASSPGGNTIYF
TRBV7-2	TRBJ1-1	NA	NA	TGTGCCAGCAGCTTAGTGGGGGAGGTGAACACTGAAGCTTTCTTT	CASSLVGEVNTEAFF
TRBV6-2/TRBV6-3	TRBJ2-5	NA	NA	TGTGCCAGCAGTCGTAACAGGGTGGAGACCCAGTACTTC	CASSRNRVETQYF
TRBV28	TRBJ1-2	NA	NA	TGTGCCAGCAGTTCCTCGGACAGACTTAACTATGGCTACACCTTC	CASSSSDRLNYGYTF
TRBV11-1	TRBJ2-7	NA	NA	TGTGCCAGCAGCCCCCTGGTCGGGGTAGTCAACGAGCAGTACTTC	CASSPLVGVVNEQYF
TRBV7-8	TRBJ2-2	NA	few	TGTGCCAGCAGCTTATTTTCTACTGATAACACCGGGGAGCTGTTTTTT	CASSLFSTDNTGELFF